This T cell receptor beta chain originates from a study of blood T cell repertoires in COVID-19. Whole-study context: Donors in the United States, Italy and Spain gave samples during acute or convalescent COVID-19.

The repertoire was sequenced with immunoSEQ multiplex PCR; TCRdb's copy has only in-frame clones and lacks some. The table lists tens of thousands of clones, 84% of them singletons. The CDR3 has 18 residues. V lost 5 bases to trimming and J lost 0 bases; unmatched junction nucleotides: 7. The germline V gene encodes CDR1 SGHAT and CDR2 FQNNGV. The rearrangement uses TRBV11-2 and TRBJ2-6, with 10 bases matching TRBD2. This clonotype originated in a man aged 60 to 75 with COVID-19, enrolled during active disease. Source material: peripheral blood. The CDR3 spells CASSRAGGGSSGANVLTF. As DNA, the CDR3 is TGTGCCAGCAGCCGAGCGGGAGGGGGGAGCTCTGGGGCCAACGTCCTGACTTTC. Complete variable domain (other parts from reference TRBV11-2 and TRBJ2-6): EAGVAQSPRYKIIEKRQSVAFWCNPISGHATLYWYQQILGQGPKLLIQFQNNGVVDDSQLPKDRFSAERLKGVDSTLKIQPAKLEDSAVYLCASSRAGGGSSGANVLTFGAGSRLTVL.